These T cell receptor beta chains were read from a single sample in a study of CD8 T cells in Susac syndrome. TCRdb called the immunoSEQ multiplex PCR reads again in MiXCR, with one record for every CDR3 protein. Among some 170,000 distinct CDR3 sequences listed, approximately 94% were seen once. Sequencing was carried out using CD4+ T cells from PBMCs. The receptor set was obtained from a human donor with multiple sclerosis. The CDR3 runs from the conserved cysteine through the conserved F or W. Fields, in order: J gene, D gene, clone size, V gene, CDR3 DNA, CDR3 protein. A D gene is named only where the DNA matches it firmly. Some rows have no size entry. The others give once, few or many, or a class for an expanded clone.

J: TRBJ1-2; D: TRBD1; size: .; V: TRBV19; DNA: TGTGCCAGTGGAAAGACAGGGGGCCGGAGCTATGGCTACACCTTC; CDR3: CASGKTGGRSYGYTF
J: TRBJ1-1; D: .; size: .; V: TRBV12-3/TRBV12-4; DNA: TGTGCCAGCAGTTTATTACGGGACACTGAAGCTTTCTTT; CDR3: CASSLLRDTEAFF
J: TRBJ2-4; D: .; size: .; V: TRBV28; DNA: TGTGCCAGCAGCAGTACAGAAAACATTCAGTACTTC; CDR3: CASSSTENIQYF
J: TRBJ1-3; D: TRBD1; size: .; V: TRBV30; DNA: TGTGCCTGGGACAGGGGAACCTCTGGAAACACCATATATTTT; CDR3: CAWDRGTSGNTIYF
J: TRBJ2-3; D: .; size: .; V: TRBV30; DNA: TGTGCCTCCTTAGGGGGAGGGGGCACAGATACGCAGTATTTT; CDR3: CASLGGGGTDTQYF
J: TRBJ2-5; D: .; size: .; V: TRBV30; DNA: TGTGCCTGGAGCCGGGGCGCGGAGACCCAGTACTTC; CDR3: CAWSRGAETQYF
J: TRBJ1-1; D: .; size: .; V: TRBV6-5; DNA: TGTGCCCCTGGGGGGGGTTTCACTGAAGCTTTCTTT; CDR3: CAPGGGFTEAFF
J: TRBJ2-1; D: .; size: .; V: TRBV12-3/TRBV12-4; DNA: TGTGCCAGCACCCCCGGGGGCCAGAACAATGAGCAGTTCTTC; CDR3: CASTPGGQNNEQFF
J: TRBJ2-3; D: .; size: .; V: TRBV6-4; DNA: TGTGCCAGCAGTGACGAGGGTGATACGCAGTATTTT; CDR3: CASSDEGDTQYF
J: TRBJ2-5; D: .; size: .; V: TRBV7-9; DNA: TGTGCCAGCAGCTTTTTCGGAGCGGGAGAGACCCAGTACTTC; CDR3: CASSFFGAGETQYF
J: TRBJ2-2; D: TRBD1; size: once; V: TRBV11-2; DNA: TGTGCCAGCAGCCCCCTGAGGGGGCCGACCGGGGAGCTGTTTTTT; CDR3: CASSPLRGPTGELFF
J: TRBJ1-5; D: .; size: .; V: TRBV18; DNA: TGTGCCAGCTCACTAGGACACCACGATAGCAATCAGCCCCAGCATTTT; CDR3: CASSLGHHDSNQPQHF
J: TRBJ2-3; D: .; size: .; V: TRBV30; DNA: TGTGCTTGGGAGATTGCGGATACGCAGTATTTT; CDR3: CAWEIADTQYF
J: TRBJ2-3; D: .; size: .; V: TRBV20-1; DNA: TGCAGTGCTAGTCCCTCCGGGACTCGAGATACGCAGTATTTT; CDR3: CSASPSGTRDTQYF
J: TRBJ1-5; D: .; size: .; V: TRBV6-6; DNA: TGTGCCAGCAGTCAGGGCGTCTCTTATGAGCCCCAGCATTTT; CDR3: CASSQGVSYEPQHF
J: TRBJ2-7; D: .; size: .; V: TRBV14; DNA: TGTGCCAGCAGCCCGGACCAAGGCGAGCAGTACTTC; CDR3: CASSPDQGEQYF
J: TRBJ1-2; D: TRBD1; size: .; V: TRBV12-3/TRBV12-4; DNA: TGTGCCAGCAGTCAATCTGGACAGGGGGCGGACTATGGCTACACCTTC; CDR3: CASSQSGQGADYGYTF
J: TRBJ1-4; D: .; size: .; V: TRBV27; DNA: TGTGCCAGCAGTAGTCCTGGCAGTTCGGTTGAAAAACTGTTTTTT; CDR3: CASSSPGSSVEKLFF
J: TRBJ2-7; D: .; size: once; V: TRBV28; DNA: TGTGCCAGCAGTTTGGGAGTTGTGGGAAGATACGAGCAGTACTTC; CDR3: CASSLGVVGRYEQYF
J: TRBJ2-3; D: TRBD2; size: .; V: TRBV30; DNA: TGTGCCGCGACTAGCGGGAGGTTCCTAACGCAGTATTTT; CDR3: CAATSGRFLTQYF
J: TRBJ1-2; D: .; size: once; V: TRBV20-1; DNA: TGCAGTGCAAAGAAAGGATCCGGTTTTGGCTACACCTTC; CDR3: CSAKKGSGFGYTF
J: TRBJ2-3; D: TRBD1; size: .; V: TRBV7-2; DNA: TGTGCCAGCAGCCAAGTAGGGGGCAACACAGATACGCAGTATTTT; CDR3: CASSQVGGNTDTQYF
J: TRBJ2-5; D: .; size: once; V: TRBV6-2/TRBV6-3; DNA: TGTGCCAGCAGTCAATCGGTGACAAAAGAGACCCAGTACTTC; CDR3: CASSQSVTKETQYF
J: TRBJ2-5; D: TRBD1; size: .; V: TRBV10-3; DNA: TGTGCCATCAGGAGCGACAGGGACGGTGAGACCCAGTACTTC; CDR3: CAIRSDRDGETQYF
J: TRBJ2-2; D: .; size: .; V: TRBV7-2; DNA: TGTGCCAGCAGCTTTACTTTGAACACCGGGGAGCTGTTTTTT; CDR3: CASSFTLNTGELFF
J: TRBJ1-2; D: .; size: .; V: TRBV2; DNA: TGTGCCAGCAGGGCCACAGCTTATGGCTACACCTTC; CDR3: CASRATAYGYTF
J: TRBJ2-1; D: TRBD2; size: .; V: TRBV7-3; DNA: TGTGCCAGCAGCTTAAAGGGACTAGCAGGACATGAGCAGTTCTTC; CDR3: CASSLKGLAGHEQFF
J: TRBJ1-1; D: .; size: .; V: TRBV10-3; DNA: TGTGCCATCAGTGACTTATGGGGAAACACTGAAGCTTTCTTT; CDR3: CAISDLWGNTEAFF
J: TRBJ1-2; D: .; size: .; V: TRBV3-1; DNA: TGTGCCAGCAGCAGAGGACGTAAAGCTAACTATGGCTACACCTTC; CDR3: CASSRGRKANYGYTF